This T cell receptor (beta chain) was recovered during a study of blood T cells in healthy people across ages. Findings and caveats of the study: Estimates drawn from one million T cells were deemed to understate diversity.

Per sample, extraction of total RNA gave at least 5 micrograms in every case. V was trimmed by 4 bases and J by 1 base, leaving 7 bases between them. The CDR3 runs 12 residues. CDR1 and CDR2 (germline): DFQATT, SNEGSKA (reference sequence). On this clonotype: Its antigen is as yet unknown.

A second PCR, run for roughly 7 to 11 cycles, used a sample-barcoded 5' primer plus a J-beta primer mix. Each sample yielded at least 3 million CDR3-containing paired-end reads. One entry per CDR3 protein results from TCRdb running MiXCR on the 5' RACE reads. Found here are hundreds of thousands of distinct CDR3 sequences, under 45% of them singletons; the top ten hold nearly 20%. The chain recombines TRBV20-1 with TRBJ1-1; D might be TRBD1 (5 bases). Sequencing used blood. The clonotype was recovered from a man in his 60s in good health. This CDR3 reads CSATDRNTEAFF. In DNA form, the CDR3 reads TGCAGTGCTACCGACAGGAACACTGAAGCTTTCTTT.